This TCR beta chain was retrieved from a study of blood T cell repertoires in COVID-19. TCRdb keeps only in-frame clones here, not all; method: immunoSEQ multiplex PCR. Of under 450,000 clones listed, about four fifths are singletons. Germline CDR1 and CDR2: KGHSH and LQKENI. Trimming stripped 3 bases from V and 2 bases from J, with 16 bases between. The CDR3 has 16 amino acids. This sequence was found in a woman in her 50s who had recovered from COVID-19. The chain couples TRBV18 to TRBJ1-2; D is possibly TRBD1 (6 bases). The material sequenced was PBMCs or T cells enriched from blood (not recorded which). The CDR3 reads CASSPGHGGTNYGYTF. In nucleotides, the CDR3 is TGTGCCAGCTCACCGGGACATGGGGGCACAAACTATGGCTACACCTTC.